Presented here are 25 T cell receptor beta chains from one specimen sequenced in a study of blood T cells in healthy people across ages. It was with a sample-barcoded 5' primer and a J-beta primer mix that a second PCR of roughly 7 to 12 cycles was run. Each CDR3 protein gets one entry after TCRdb re-called the 5' RACE reads with MiXCR. This sample has 870,000 or so distinct CDR3 sequences, with more than 25% found just once. The sequencing sample was made of blood. Receptors were obtained from a woman older than 75 in good health.

This clonotype was observed many times. The rearrangement uses TRBV7-9 and TRBJ1-2; 12 nucleotides agree with TRBD1. V dropped 4 bases and J dropped 3; count of bases not matched to a gene: 15. In germline, CDR1 is SEHNR, CDR2 FQNEAQ (reference sequence). The CDR3 covers 19 residues. In DNA, the CDR3 is TGTGCCAGCAGCTCTCCCCCGGGACAGGGGGCGCAGGGTGACTATGGCTACACCTTC. Protein product: CASSSPPGQGAQGDYGYTF.

J is TRBJ2-1 and V is TRBV7-8; D might be TRBD1 or TRBD2, each matching 5 bases. CDR3 length: 14 amino acids. The V end lost 8 bases, the J end lost 0 bases, and 11 bases lay between the germline ends. CDR1 and CDR2 (germline): SGHVS, FQNEAQ. The CDR3 spells CASQERGSYNEQFF. The CDR3 nucleotides read TGTGCCAGCCAAGAGAGGGGCTCCTACAATGAGCAGTTCTTC.

This clonotype has a count of ten or more. The chain carries TRBV20-1 and TRBJ1-1; D is ambiguous. The CDR3 runs to 12 residues. The V gene's germline CDR1 is DFQATT and CDR2 SNEGSKA (reference sequence). V lost 6 bases, J lost 2 bases, and 10 bases lay in between. CDR3 in DNA: TGCAGTGCCGCGGGAGCAAACACTGAAGCTTTCTTT. It is translated as CSAAGANTEAFF.

J is TRBJ2-7 and V is TRBV29-1; 10 positions match TRBD1. Germline lookup yields CDR1 SQVTM and CDR2 ANQGSEA. The CDR3 spans 13 residues. V shed 6 bases and J 7 bases; nucleotides not matched to a gene: 9. In DNA form, the CDR3 reads TGCAGCGTAACGGGACAGGGGATTCGGGAGCAGTACTTC. Protein product: CSVTGQGIREQYF.

On this clonotype: A much larger clone lies one base from this, so it may be a read error. The rearrangement uses TRBV6-2 or TRBV6-3 and TRBJ2-1; D could derive from TRBD1 or TRBD2 (5 bases each). Germline V CDR1 and CDR2: MNHEY, SVGEGT. V gave up 8 bases and J gave up 13 bases, with 24 bases separating them. This CDR3 contains 14 residues. For the CDR3, the DNA is TGTGCCAGCGGCGGACTTCTGGGGCCAGAGACCCAGTTCTTC. Translation gives CASGGLLGPETQFF.

This clonotype was picked up many times. V and J are TRBV6-1 and TRBJ2-7; 8 nucleotides line up with TRBD1. V shed 5 bases and J 5 bases; nucleotides not matched to a gene: 5. Germline values: CDR1 MNHNS, CDR2 SASEGT. The CDR3 consists of 13 residues. The CDR3 region has the DNA TGTGCCAGCAGTAAGGACAGGGCGAACGAGCAGTACTTC. This codes for CASSKDRANEQYF.

Ten or more counts support this clonotype. The genes are TRBV6-1 and TRBJ1-2; weak D call: TRBD1 (5 bases). Germline loops: CDR1 MNHNS, CDR2 SASEGT. The CDR3 is 16 residues long. V was clipped by 3 bases and J by 0 bases, with 14 bases between them. CDR3 region: CASSEGETIPNYGYTF. CDR3 nucleotides: TGTGCCAGCAGTGAGGGGGAGACGATTCCTAACTATGGCTACACCTTC.

This clonotype occurred many times. The CDR3 region is CASSYVAGGRETQYF. In DNA form, the CDR3 reads TGTGCCAGCAGTTACGTGGCAGGGGGCCGAGAGACCCAGTACTTC. The rearrangement joins TRBV6-6 to TRBJ2-5, with 8 bases identical to TRBD1. CDR1 MNHNY and CDR2 SVGAGI come from the germline V gene (reference sequence). The length of the CDR3 is 15 residues. Unmatched junction bases numbered 6, after V lost 2 bases and J lost 4 bases.

The chain joins TRBV28 to TRBJ2-5; D gene unclear. CDR1 and CDR2 (germline): MDHEN, SYDVKM. Trimming left V 2 bases short and J 5 bases short, with 18 bases between. This CDR3 is 16 amino acids long. The CDR3 sequence is CASSLRRLPLEETQYF. As DNA, the CDR3 is TGTGCCAGCAGTTTACGTCGGCTACCACTGGAGGAGACCCAGTACTTC.

This clonotype was seen a few times. The chain has TRBV6-2 or TRBV6-3 and TRBJ2-3, with D maybe TRBD2 (6 bases). Deletions cut 10 bases from V and 0 bases from J, with 20 bases between. Germline V CDR1 and CDR2: MNHEY, SVGEGT. This CDR3 region has 16 residues. The CDR3 sequence is CANIGSGRSSTDTQYF. CDR3 DNA sequence: TGTGCCAACATCGGGAGCGGGCGGTCTAGCACAGATACGCAGTATTTT.

This clonotype was found many times. The J gene is TRBJ2-5, the V gene TRBV5-1; D is tentatively TRBD1 or TRBD2 (5 bases each). Trimming stripped 0 bases from V and 0 bases from J, with 12 bases between. Germline V CDR1 and CDR2: SGHRS, YFSETQ. CDR3 length: 16 amino acids. Here the CDR3 DNA reads TGCGCCAGCAGCTTGGGGGACCTGGAGTACCAAGAGACCCAGTACTTC. Translating gives CASSLGDLEYQETQYF.

Concerning this clonotype itself: A junction boundary mismatches the germline segment, possibly from a read error. This rearrangement joins TRBV12-3 or TRBV12-4 to TRBJ1-6; possibly TRBD1 for D (5 bases). The CDR3 sequence is 14 residues long. The CDR3 loop is CASSFGGGNSPLHF. CDR3 coding DNA: TGCGCCAGCAGTTTTGGCGGGGGAAATTCACCCCTCCACTTT.

This clonotype was seen repeatedly, ten times or more. The gene calls are TRBV28 and TRBJ2-1, with 11 bases that match TRBD1. CDR3 size: 16 residues. Germline V gives CDR1 MDHEN, CDR2 SYDVKM. V lost 2 bases and J lost 2; bases outside the gene matches: 2. The CDR3 spells CASSLGQGATYNEQFF. Here the CDR3 DNA reads TGTGCCAGCAGTTTAGGACAGGGGGCTACCTACAATGAGCAGTTCTTC. Full variable domain (rest looked up from reference TRBV28 and TRBJ2-1): DVKVTQSSRYLVKRTGEKVFLECVQDMDHENMFWYRQDPGLGLRLIYFSYDVKMKEKGDIPEGYSVSREKKERFSLILESASTNQTSMYLCASSLGQGATYNEQFFGPGTRLTVL.

Concerning this clonotype itself: The junction does not match germline at one end; this may be a read error. The chain employs TRBV5-1 and TRBJ2-1, with D possibly being TRBD1 (6 bases). Germline values: CDR1 SGHRS, CDR2 YFSETQ. The CDR3 sequence is 18 residues long. The CDR3 sequence is CASSLLHRTGIPYNEQSF. As DNA, the CDR3 is TGCGCCAGCAGCTTGTTACACCGAACAGGGATCCCCTACAATGAGCAGTCCTTC.

This rearrangement joins TRBV5-1 to TRBJ2-3, with 15 nucleotides matching TRBD2. Trimming removed 4 bases from V and 1 base from J; junction bases left unmatched: 13. This CDR3 comprises 20 residues. Germline V lookup: CDR1 SGHRS, CDR2 YFSETQ. The CDR3 loop is CASSRDRGLAGGTGTDTQYF. The CDR3 region has the DNA TGCGCCAGCAGCCGAGATCGGGGACTAGCGGGAGGTACGGGCACAGATACGCAGTATTTT.

This clonotype was counted only a few times. This chain uses TRBV12-3 or TRBV12-4 with TRBJ1-5, with TRBD1 as a possible D gene (6 bases). V was shortened by 2 bases and J by 9 bases, with 17 bases between the two germline ends. This CDR3 contains 15 residues. The CDR3 is CASSLRTGRTLPQHF. The CDR3 nucleotides read TGTGCCAGCAGTTTACGTACAGGGAGGACCCTGCCCCAGCATTTT.

This clonotype was counted ten times or more. J is TRBJ2-3 and V is TRBV7-2; no clear D gene. Germline assignment: CDR1 SGHTA and CDR2 FQGNSA. CDR3 length equals 14 residues. The V gene lost 6 bases and the J gene lost 1 base, with 11 bases spanning the gap. CDR3 nucleotides: TGTGCCAGCAGTTTACGTGGGGGCACAGATACGCAGTATTTT. It translates to CASSLRGGTDTQYF.

The J gene is TRBJ1-2, the V gene TRBV6-2 or TRBV6-3; maybe TRBD1 (5 bases). CDR1 is MNHEY and CDR2 is SVGEGT in the germline V gene. V was trimmed by 4 bases and J by 6 bases, leaving 15 bases between them. The CDR3 runs 14 residues. Here the CDR3 reads CASSSSRGVNGYTF. The CDR3 coding sequence is TGTGCCAGCAGTTCTTCCCGGGGGGTAAATGGCTACACCTTC.

This clonotype was seen many times. The rearrangement uses TRBV11-2 and TRBJ2-1; D remains unclear. Germline CDR1 SGHAT, CDR2 FQNNGV. This CDR3 has 15 residues. Trimming removed 5 bases from V and 1 base from J, with 12 bases in between. In DNA form, the CDR3 reads TGTGCCAGCAGCCAGGAACTCCAGTCCTACAATGAGCAGTTCTTC. It translates to CASSQELQSYNEQFF.

A remark on this clonotype: The germline gene is not matched at one end of the junction; a read error may be the cause. The chain links TRBV5-4 to TRBJ2-2; 9 positions match TRBD1. The CDR3 sequence is 16 residues long. Germline V CDR1 and CDR2: SGHNT, YYREEE (reference sequence). The CDR3 DNA reads TGTGCCAGCAGCCCAGGACAGGGGATCGGCACCGGAGAGCTGTTTTTT. This sequence encodes CASSPGQGIGTGELFF.

As to this clonotype: A much more abundant neighbour one base away suggests this may be a read error. The chain recombines TRBV27 with TRBJ1-6, with D perhaps TRBD1 (5 bases). The CDR3 length is 14 residues. Germline-derived CDR1 and CDR2 are MNHEY and SMNVEV (reference sequence). CDR3 DNA: TGTGCCAGCAGTTTATGGGGGGGAAATTCACCCCCCCACTTT. Protein sequence: CASSLWGGNSPPHF.

V is TRBV6-6 and J is TRBJ2-1; 9 positions agree with TRBD1. J gave up 4 bases and V 6 bases, and 13 bases lay outside the gene matches. This CDR3 comprises 17 residues. Germline values: CDR1 MNHNY, CDR2 SVGAGI (reference sequence). The CDR3 spells CASRAGTGRSRYNEQFF. The CDR3 bases are TGTGCCAGCAGGGCCGGGACAGGGAGAAGTAGGTACAATGAGCAGTTCTTC.

In nucleotides, the CDR3 is TGTGCCAGCAGCGGACTGGGACAGGAGGACACTGAAGCTTTCTTT. Encoded protein: CASSGLGQEDTEAFF. This chain joins TRBV11-3 and TRBJ1-1, with 8 bases that match TRBD1. Germline V lookup: CDR1 SGHNT, CDR2 YENEEA. V was clipped by 5 bases and J by 3 bases; unmatched bases: 8. The CDR3 contains 15 residues. The entire variable domain, with the rest obtained from reference TRBV11-3 and TRBJ1-1, is as follows: EAGVVQSPRYKIIEKKQPVAFWCNPISGHNTLYWYLQNLGQGPELLIRYENEEAVDDSQLPKDRFSAERLKGVDSTLKIQPAELGDSAVYLCASSGLGQEDTEAFFGQGTRLTVV.

J is TRBJ2-3 and V is TRBV2, with TRBD2 identical over 9 bases. The CDR3 extends over 18 amino acids. The V segment lost 4 bases and the J segment 1 base; nucleotides outside the gene matches: 12. CDR1 is SNHLY and CDR2 is FYNNEI in the germline V gene. The CDR3 sequence: CASSVWRGGRVGTDTQYF. The CDR3 nucleotides are TGTGCCAGCAGTGTGTGGCGGGGGGGCCGAGTAGGCACAGATACGCAGTATTTT.

Concerning this clonotype itself: Being one base from a much bigger clone, this may be a read error. V gene TRBV10-3 combines with J gene TRBJ2-7; TRBD2 matches 11 bases. CDR1 ENHRY and CDR2 SYGVKD come from the germline V gene. V was pared by 2 bases and J by 7 bases, with 10 bases of the junction left unmatched. The CDR3 is 16 amino acids. The CDR3 DNA reads as TGTGCCATCAGTGAGGATAGCGGGGGGGCCTATAATGAGCAGTACTTC. It translates to CAISEDSGGAYNEQYF.